Listed here are 21 T cell receptor beta chains from one sample, sequenced in a study of radiotherapy plus CTLA-4 blockade in lung cancer. This table comes from immunoSEQ multiplex PCR, and its TCRdb copy is limited to in-frame clones, with some not included. The sample includes fewer than 35,000 clones, roughly 70% of them seen just once. The sequences come from peripheral blood, collected from a patient treated with radiotherapy plus ipilimumab. Every receptor here comes from a human donor with non-small cell lung cancer that progressed on radiotherapy plus ipilimumab.

The chain carries TRBV19 and TRBJ2-1; 10 nucleotides agree with TRBD1. V gave up 3 bases and J gave up 5 bases; unmatched junction bases: 4. Germline CDR1 reads LNHDA; CDR2 reads SQIVND (reference sequence). The CDR3 length is 15 residues. CDR3 residues: CASSIGTGDHNEQFF. CDR3 nucleotides: TGTGCCAGTAGTATCGGGACAGGGGATCACAATGAGCAGTTCTTC.

This clone was detected only a few times. The V and J genes are TRBV5-1 and TRBJ2-7; D is perhaps TRBD1 (5 bases). Trimming removed 0 bases from V and 6 bases from J, with 19 bases in between. The CDR3 spans 16 residues. The germline V gene has CDR1 SGHRS and CDR2 YFSETQ. CDR3 nucleotide sequence: TGCGCCAGCAGCTTGGCGGGCAAGGCCCAGGGCACCGAGCAGTACTTC. Amino acid sequence: CASSLAGKAQGTEQYF. The variable domain in full, with the rest retrieved from reference TRBV5-1 and TRBJ2-7, is KAGVTQTPRYLIKTRGQQVTLSCSPISGHRSVSWYQQTPGQGLQFLFEYFSETQRNKGNFPGRFSGRQFSNSRSEMNVSTLELGDSALYLCASSLAGKAQGTEQYFGPGTRLTVT.

The chain employs TRBV7-9 and TRBJ1-1; D is unclear. Germline V gives CDR1 SEHNR, CDR2 FQNEAQ (reference sequence). CDR3 length: 15 residues. V shed 5 bases and J shed 0 bases, with 13 bases lying between them. In DNA, the CDR3 is TGTGCCAGCAGCCCCCCCGCACTCATGAACACTGAAGCTTTCTTT. Translation gives CASSPPALMNTEAFF.

This chain links TRBV25-1 with TRBJ2-6; D unclear. The length of the CDR3 is 11 residues. CDR1 is MGHDK and CDR2 is SYGVNS in the germline V gene. V was trimmed by 8 bases and J by 1 base, leaving 0 bases between them. This chain's CDR3 is CASSGANVLTF. CDR3 nucleotide sequence: TGTGCCAGCTCTGGGGCCAACGTCCTGACTTTC.

The chain is built from TRBV5-4 and TRBJ2-3, with 11 bases matching TRBD2. The germline V gene encodes CDR1 SGHNT and CDR2 YYREEE (reference sequence). The CDR3 runs to 15 residues. V lost 4 bases to trimming and J lost 5 bases; unmatched junction nucleotides: 6. CDR3: CASSAPGLAGDTQYF. CDR3 sequence (DNA): TGTGCCAGCAGCGCGCCTGGACTAGCGGGAGATACGCAGTATTTT.

V and J are TRBV28 and TRBJ1-1, with no clear D. CDR3 size: 11 residues. Between the trimmed V and J ends, which lost 3 bases and 6 bases, there was a span of 5 bases. Germline-derived CDR1 and CDR2 are MDHEN and SYDVKM. CDR3 in DNA: TGTGCCAGCAGTTTGAGGGCTGAAGCTTTCTTT. The encoded protein is CASSLRAEAFF.

The CDR3 DNA sequence: TGTGCCAGCAGTTTCACGACAGGGCCGTCCTACGAGCAGTACTTC. Its translation is CASSFTTGPSYEQYF. J is TRBJ2-7 and V is TRBV6-6, with 7 bases that match TRBD1. The junction had 7 bases not matched to a gene; V was cut back by 4 bases and J by 1 base. The CDR3 covers 15 residues. Germline values: CDR1 MNHNY, CDR2 SVGAGI (reference sequence).

V is TRBV28 and J is TRBJ2-1; 11 nucleotides agree with TRBD2. The V and J ends lost 6 bases and 6 bases, in that order; junction bases with no gene match: 4. The CDR3 contains 14 residues. CDR1 and CDR2 (germline): MDHEN, SYDVKM. CDR3 region: CASRIAGGPNEQFF. CDR3 DNA sequence: TGTGCCAGCAGGATAGCGGGAGGGCCCAATGAGCAGTTCTTC.

The chain joins TRBV4-3 to TRBJ1-6; no clear D. The CDR3 spans 13 residues. Germline-derived CDR1 and CDR2 are LGHNA and YSLEER. V shed 5 bases and J shed 3 bases, with 5 bases lying between them. The CDR3 sequence is CASSGDYNSPLHF. The CDR3 nucleotides read TGCGCCAGCAGCGGGGACTATAATTCACCCCTCCACTTT.

V usage is TRBV9 and J usage is TRBJ1-4, with D possibly TRBD1 on 6 matching bases. Germline CDR1 is SGDLS and CDR2 is YYNGEE. V lost 2 bases and J lost 0, with 8 bases in between. The CDR3 extends over 15 amino acids. The CDR3 DNA sequence: TGTGCCAGCAGCGTTCAGGGGTCAACTAATGAAAAACTGTTTTTT. The encoded protein is CASSVQGSTNEKLFF.

The gene calls are TRBV5-4 and TRBJ1-1; D perhaps matches TRBD1 (6 bases). This CDR3 region has 12 residues. V was pared by 4 bases and J by 8 bases, with 12 bases between. In germline, CDR1 is SGHNT, CDR2 YYREEE (reference sequence). The CDR3 protein is CASSLSGTEAFF. In nucleotides, the CDR3 is TGTGCCAGCAGCCTCTCCGGGACAGAAGCTTTCTTT.

V usage is TRBV20-1 and J usage is TRBJ2-7, with unresolved D. Trimming removed 3 bases from V and 5 bases from J, with 8 bases in between. The CDR3 consists of 11 residues. CDR1 is DFQATT, CDR2 SNEGSKA, per germline (reference sequence). The CDR3 spells CSASPDHEQYF. The CDR3 region has the DNA TGCAGTGCTAGCCCCGATCACGAGCAGTACTTC.

This sequence joins TRBV4-2 and TRBJ2-1, with 15 bases that match TRBD2. CDR1 is LGHNA, CDR2 YNFKEQ, per germline. The CDR3 extends over 17 amino acids. V lost 5 bases and J lost 2; bases outside the gene matches: 4. The CDR3 DNA reads TGTGCCAGCAGCGCCGGGACTAGCGGGGGGACCTACAATGAGCAGTTCTTC. This encodes CASSAGTSGGTYNEQFF.

The CDR3 DNA follows: TGTGCCAGCAGCTTGGGTAGCGGAGGGGGGGAGACCCAGTACTTC. This codes for CASSLGSGGGETQYF. The chain uses TRBV5-4 and TRBJ2-5; possibly TRBD1 or TRBD2 for D (6 bases each). This CDR3 is 15 amino acids long. Trimming stripped 0 bases from V and 5 bases from J, with 14 bases between. CDR1 and CDR2 (germline): SGHNT, YYREEE (reference sequence).

This clone was seen more than once but under ten times. The CDR3 region is CASSSVATNEKLFF. DNA of the CDR3: TGTGCCAGCAGTTCGGTTGCAACTAATGAAAAACTGTTTTTT. The gene calls are TRBV6-5 and TRBJ1-4; D not resolved. Germline V CDR1 and CDR2: MNHEY, SVGAGI. V was clipped by 4 bases and J by 0 bases, with 6 bases between them. There are 14 residues in the CDR3.

The chain employs TRBV6-4 and TRBJ2-1, with D possibly TRBD2 on 6 matching bases. Trimming took 0 bases from V and 4 from J, leaving 13 bases between them. The CDR3 contains 16 residues. Germline V gene sequence: CDR1 MRHNA, CDR2 SNTAGT. CDR3 nucleotide sequence: TGTGCCAGCAGTGACTCGCGGGACTCCCTATACAATGAGCAGTTCTTC. Its translation is CASSDSRDSLYNEQFF.

This clone was observed a single time. The rearrangement uses TRBV5-1 and TRBJ2-5, with a tentative D call TRBD2 (6 bases). This CDR3 has 14 amino acids. CDR1 is SGHRS and CDR2 is YFSETQ in the germline V gene. V was cut by 4 bases and J by 5 bases, with 15 bases left in between. CDR3 coding DNA: TGCGCCAGCAGCACGGGACTCTTTAGGGAGACCCAGTACTTC. Translation gives CASSTGLFRETQYF.

The chain joins TRBV28 to TRBJ2-1; 12 bases map to TRBD2. This CDR3 has 18 residues. Trimming removed 8 bases from V and 6 bases from J; junction bases left unmatched: 17. The germline gives CDR1 MDHEN, CDR2 SYDVKM. CDR3 in DNA: TGTGCCAGCCGCTCCCCGTCGAGCCTAGCGGGAGGGGGCAATGAGCAGTTCTTC. Protein sequence: CASRSPSSLAGGGNEQFF.

The chain combines TRBV9 with TRBJ2-2, with 10 nucleotides matching TRBD1. CDR1 and CDR2 (germline): SGDLS, YYNGEE. There are 16 residues in the CDR3. The V segment lost 4 bases and the J segment 6 bases; nucleotides outside the gene matches: 9. CDR3 in DNA: TGTGCCAGCAGCATCGCGCCGGGGACAGGGGCCGGGGAGCTGTTTTTT. Its translation is CASSIAPGTGAGELFF.

This chain joins TRBV19 and TRBJ2-4, with TRBD2 identical over 8 bases. CDR1 is LNHDA and CDR2 is SQIVND in the germline V gene (reference sequence). This CDR3 comprises 16 residues. The J segment lost 2 bases and the V segment lost 10 bases, leaving 13 bases of the junction unmatched. As DNA, the CDR3 is TGTGCCACCATCGTCCCAAAGCGGGGGCCCAAAAACATTCAGTACTTC. It codes for CATIVPKRGPKNIQYF.

This sequence joins TRBV29-1 and TRBJ1-2, with 7 nucleotides matching TRBD1. The CDR3 runs 12 residues. The ends lost 6 bases at V and 9 bases at J; junction bases unmatched: 10. Germline CDR1 SQVTM, CDR2 ANQGSEA. The CDR3 nucleotides are TGCAGCGTAATGACAGGGAGCGGTAGCTACACCTTC. It specifies CSVMTGSGSYTF.